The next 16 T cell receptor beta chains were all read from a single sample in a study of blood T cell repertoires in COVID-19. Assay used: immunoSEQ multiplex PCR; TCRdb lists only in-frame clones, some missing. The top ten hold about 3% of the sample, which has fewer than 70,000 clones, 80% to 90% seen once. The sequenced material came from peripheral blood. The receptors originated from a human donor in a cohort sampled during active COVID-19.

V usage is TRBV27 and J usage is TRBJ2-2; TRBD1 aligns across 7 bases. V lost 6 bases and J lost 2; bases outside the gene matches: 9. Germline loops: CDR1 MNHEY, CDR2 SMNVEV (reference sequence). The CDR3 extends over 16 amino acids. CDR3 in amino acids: CASRQSWDSNTGELFF. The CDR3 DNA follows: TGTGCCAGCAGGCAGAGCTGGGACAGCAACACCGGGGAGCTGTTTTTT.

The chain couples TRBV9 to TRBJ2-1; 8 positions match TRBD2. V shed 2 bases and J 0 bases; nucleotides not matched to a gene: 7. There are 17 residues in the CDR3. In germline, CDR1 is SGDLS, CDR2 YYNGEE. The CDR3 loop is CASSVASTSVSYNEQFF. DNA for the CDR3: TGTGCCAGCAGCGTCGCCTCGACTAGCGTCTCCTACAATGAGCAGTTCTTC.

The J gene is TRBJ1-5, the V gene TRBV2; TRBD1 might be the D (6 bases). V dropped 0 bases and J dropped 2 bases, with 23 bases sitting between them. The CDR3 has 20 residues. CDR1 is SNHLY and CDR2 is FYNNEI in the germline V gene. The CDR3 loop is CASSEALGRGTSGGNQPQHF. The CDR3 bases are TGTGCCAGCAGTGAAGCGCTTGGCAGGGGAACTTCTGGGGGCAATCAGCCCCAGCATTTT.

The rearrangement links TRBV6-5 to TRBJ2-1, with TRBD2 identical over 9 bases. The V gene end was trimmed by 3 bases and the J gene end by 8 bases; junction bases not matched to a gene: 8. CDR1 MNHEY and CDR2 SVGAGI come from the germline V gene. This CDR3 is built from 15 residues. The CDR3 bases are TGTGCCAGCAGTTATAGCGGGAGTTCATTTGATGAGCAGTTCTTC. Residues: CASSYSGSSFDEQFF.

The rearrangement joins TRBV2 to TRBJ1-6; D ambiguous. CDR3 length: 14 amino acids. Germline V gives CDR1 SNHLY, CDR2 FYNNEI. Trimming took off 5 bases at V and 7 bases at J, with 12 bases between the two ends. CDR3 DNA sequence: TGTGCCAGCAGTATCCGGGGTGGCAATTCACCCCTCCACTTT. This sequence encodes CASSIRGGNSPLHF.

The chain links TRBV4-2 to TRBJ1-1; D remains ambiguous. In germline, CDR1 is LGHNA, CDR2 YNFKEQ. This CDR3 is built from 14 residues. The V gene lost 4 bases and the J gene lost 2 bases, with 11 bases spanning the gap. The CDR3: CASSPRAGNTEAFF. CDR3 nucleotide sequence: TGTGCCAGCAGCCCCCGTGCAGGAAACACTGAAGCTTTCTTT.

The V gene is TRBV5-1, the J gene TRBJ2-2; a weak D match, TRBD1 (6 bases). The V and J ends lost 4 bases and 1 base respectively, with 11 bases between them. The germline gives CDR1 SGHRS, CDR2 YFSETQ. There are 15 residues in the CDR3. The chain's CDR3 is CASSPRGGNTGELFF. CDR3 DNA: TGCGCCAGCAGCCCCAGAGGGGGGAACACCGGGGAGCTGTTTTTT.

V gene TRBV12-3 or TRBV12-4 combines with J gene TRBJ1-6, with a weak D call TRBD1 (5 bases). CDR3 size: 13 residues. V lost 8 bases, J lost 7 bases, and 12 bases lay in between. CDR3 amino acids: CASSRDWNSPLHF. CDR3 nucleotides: TGTGCCAGCTCCCGGGACTGGAATTCACCCCTCCACTTT.

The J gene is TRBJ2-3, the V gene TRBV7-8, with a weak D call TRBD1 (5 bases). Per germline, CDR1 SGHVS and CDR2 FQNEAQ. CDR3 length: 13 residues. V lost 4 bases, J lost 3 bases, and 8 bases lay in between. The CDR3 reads CASSSRQTDTQYF. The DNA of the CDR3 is TGTGCCAGCAGCTCTCGACAGACAGATACGCAGTATTTT.

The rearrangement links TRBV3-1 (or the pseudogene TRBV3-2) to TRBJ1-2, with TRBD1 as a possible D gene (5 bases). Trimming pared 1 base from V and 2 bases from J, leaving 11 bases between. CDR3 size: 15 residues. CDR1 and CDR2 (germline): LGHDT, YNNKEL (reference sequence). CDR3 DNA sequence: TGTGCCAGCAGCCAAGTCGGAGGGGCCAACTATGGCTACACCTTC. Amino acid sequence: CASSQVGGANYGYTF.

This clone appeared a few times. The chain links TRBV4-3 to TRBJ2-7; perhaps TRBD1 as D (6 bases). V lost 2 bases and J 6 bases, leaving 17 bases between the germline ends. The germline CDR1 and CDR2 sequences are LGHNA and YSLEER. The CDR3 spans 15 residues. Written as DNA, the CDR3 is TGCGCCAGCAGCCAAAACAGGACAGATGCGTTCGAGCAGTACTTC. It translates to CASSQNRTDAFEQYF.

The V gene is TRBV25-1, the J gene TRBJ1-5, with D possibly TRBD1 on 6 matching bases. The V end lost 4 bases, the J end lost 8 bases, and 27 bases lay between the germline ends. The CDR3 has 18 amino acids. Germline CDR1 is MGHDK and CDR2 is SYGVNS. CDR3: CASSVNSLGGGRRKPQHF. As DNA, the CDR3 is TGTGCCAGCAGTGTAAACTCCCTGGGAGGGGGAAGGAGAAAGCCCCAGCATTTT.

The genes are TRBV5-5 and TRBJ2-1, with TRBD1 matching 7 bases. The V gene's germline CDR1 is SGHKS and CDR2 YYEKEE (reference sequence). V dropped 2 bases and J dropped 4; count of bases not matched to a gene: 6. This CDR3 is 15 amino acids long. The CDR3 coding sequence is TGTGCCAGCAGCTTCCGGGACAGTCAATACAATGAGCAGTTCTTC. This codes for CASSFRDSQYNEQFF.

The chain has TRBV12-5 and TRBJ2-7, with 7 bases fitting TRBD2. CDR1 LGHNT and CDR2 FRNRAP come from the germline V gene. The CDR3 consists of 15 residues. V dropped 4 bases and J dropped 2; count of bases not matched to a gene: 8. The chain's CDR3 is CASGSISGLAYEQYF. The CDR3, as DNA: TGTGCTAGTGGTTCGATTAGCGGGCTAGCCTACGAGCAGTACTTC.

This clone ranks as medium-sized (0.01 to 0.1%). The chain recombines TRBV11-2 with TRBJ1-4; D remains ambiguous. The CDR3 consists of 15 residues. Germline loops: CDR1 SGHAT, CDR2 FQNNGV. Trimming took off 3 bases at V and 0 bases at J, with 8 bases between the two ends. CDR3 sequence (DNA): TGTGCCAGCAGCTTGGCCGTCGCAACTAATGAAAAACTGTTTTTT. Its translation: CASSLAVATNEKLFF.

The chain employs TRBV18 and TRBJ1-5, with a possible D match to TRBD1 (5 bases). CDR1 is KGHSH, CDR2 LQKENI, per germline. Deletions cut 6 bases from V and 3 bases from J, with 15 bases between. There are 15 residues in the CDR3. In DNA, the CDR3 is TGTGCCAGCTCGGCCTCTCGGGACTACAATCAGCCCCAGCATTTT. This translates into CASSASRDYNQPQHF.